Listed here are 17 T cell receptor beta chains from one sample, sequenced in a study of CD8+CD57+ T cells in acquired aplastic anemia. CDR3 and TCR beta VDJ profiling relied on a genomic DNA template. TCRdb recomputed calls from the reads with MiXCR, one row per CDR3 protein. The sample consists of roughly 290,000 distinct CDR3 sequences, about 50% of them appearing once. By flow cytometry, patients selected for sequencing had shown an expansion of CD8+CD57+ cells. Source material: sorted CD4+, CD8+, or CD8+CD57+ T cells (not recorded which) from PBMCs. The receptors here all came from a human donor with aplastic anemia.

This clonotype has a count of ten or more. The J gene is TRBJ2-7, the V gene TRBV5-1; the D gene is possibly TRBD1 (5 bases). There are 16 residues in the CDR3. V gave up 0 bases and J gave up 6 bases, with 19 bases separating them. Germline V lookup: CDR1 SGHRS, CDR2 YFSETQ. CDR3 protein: CASSLAFIEQGSEQYF. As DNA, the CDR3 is TGCGCCAGCAGCTTGGCCTTCATTGAGCAGGGTAGCGAGCAGTACTTC. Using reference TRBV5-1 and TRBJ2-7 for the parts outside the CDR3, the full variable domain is KAGVTQTPRYLIKTRGQQVTLSCSPISGHRSVSWYQQTPGQGLQFLFEYFSETQRNKGNFPGRFSGRQFSNSRSEMNVSTLELGDSALYLCASSLAFIEQGSEQYFGPGTRLTVT.

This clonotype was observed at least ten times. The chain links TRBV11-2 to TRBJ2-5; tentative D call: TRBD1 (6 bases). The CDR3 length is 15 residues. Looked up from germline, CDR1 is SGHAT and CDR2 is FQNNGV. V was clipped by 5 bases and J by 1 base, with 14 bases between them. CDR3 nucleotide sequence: TGTGCCAGCAGCCCCCAGTGGGGGCCCCAAGAGACCCAGTACTTC. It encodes CASSPQWGPQETQYF.

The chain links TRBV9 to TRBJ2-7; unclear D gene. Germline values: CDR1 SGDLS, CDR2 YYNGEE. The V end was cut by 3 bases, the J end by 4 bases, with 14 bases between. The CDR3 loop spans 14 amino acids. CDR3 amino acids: CASSGGNPRYEQYF. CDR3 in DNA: TGTGCCAGCAGCGGGGGTAACCCTCGTTACGAGCAGTACTTC.

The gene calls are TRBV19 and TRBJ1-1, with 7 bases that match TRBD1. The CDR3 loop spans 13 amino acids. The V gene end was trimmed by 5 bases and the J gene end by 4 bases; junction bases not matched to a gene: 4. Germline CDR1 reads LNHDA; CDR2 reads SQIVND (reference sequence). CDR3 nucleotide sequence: TGTGCCAGTAGTCCGACAGGGATCACTGAAGCTTTCTTT. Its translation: CASSPTGITEAFF.

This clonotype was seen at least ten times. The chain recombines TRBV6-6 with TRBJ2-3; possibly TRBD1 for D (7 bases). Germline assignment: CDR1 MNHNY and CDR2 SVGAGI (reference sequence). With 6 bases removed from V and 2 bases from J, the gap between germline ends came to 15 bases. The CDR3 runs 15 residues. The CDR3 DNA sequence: TGTGCCAGCAGGGAGGGACAGCTAATCACAGATACGCAGTATTTT. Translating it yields CASREGQLITDTQYF.

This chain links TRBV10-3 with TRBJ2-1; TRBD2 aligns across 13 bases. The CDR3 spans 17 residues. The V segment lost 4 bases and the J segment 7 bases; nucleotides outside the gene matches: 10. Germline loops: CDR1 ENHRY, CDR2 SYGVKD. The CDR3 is CAISGPRGLAGRNEQFF. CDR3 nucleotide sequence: TGTGCCATCAGTGGACCCCGGGGACTAGCGGGACGGAATGAGCAGTTCTTC.

CDR3 sequence reads: CASSSSGKVGEKLFF. CDR3 bases: TGTGCCAGCAGCTCCTCAGGGAAAGTGGGTGAAAAACTGTTTTTT. The V call is TRBV7-3, the J call TRBJ1-4; tentative D call: TRBD1 (5 bases). This CDR3 has 15 amino acids. V was pared by 4 bases and J by 7 bases, with 16 bases between. Per the germline V gene, CDR1 is SGHTA and CDR2 is FQGTGA.

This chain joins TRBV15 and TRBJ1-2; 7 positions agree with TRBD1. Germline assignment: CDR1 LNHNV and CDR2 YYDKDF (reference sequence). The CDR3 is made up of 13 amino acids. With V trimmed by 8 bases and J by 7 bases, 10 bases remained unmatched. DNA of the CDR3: TGTGCCACCCGGGGGCAGGGGGATCGTGGCTACACCTTC. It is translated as CATRGQGDRGYTF.

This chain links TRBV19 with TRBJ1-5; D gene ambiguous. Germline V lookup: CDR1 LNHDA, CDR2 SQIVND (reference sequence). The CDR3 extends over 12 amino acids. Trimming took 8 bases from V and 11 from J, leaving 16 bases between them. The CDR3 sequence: CASGELSETQHF. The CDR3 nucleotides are TGTGCCAGTGGGGAGTTGAGTGAGACCCAGCATTTT.

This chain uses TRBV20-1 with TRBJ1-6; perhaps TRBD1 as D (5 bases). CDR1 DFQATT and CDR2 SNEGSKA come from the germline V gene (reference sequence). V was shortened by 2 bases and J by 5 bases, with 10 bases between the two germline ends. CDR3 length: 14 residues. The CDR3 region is CSARLPGHNSPLHF. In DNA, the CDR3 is TGCAGTGCTAGATTGCCGGGGCATAATTCACCCCTCCACTTT.

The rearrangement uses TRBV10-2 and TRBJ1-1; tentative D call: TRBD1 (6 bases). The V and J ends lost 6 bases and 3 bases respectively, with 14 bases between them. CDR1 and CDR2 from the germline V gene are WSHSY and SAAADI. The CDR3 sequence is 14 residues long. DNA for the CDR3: TGCGCCAGCAGCGAGGCAGGGGCTGACACTGAAGCTTTCTTT. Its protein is CASSEAGADTEAFF.

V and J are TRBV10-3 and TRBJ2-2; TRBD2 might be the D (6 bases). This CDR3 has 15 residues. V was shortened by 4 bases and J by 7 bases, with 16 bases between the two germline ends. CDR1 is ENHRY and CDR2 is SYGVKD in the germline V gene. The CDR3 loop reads CAISGVGPRGGELFF. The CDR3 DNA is TGTGCCATCAGTGGTGTGGGACCGCGGGGCGGGGAGCTGTTTTTT.

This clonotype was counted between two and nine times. In DNA, the CDR3 is TGTGCCAGCAGCCGGGACACCTACGAGCAGTACTTC. It is translated as CASSRDTYEQYF. J is TRBJ2-7 and V is TRBV12-3 or TRBV12-4, with a possible D match to TRBD1 (6 bases). This CDR3 has 12 amino acids. The V end lost 6 bases, the J end lost 2 bases, and 8 bases lay between the germline ends.

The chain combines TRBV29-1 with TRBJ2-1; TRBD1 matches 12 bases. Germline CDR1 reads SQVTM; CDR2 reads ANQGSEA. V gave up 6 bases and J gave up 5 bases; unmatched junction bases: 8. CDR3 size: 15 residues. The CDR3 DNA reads TGCAGCGTAGCTCCGGGACAGGGGGCAAACAATGAGCAGTTCTTC. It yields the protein CSVAPGQGANNEQFF.

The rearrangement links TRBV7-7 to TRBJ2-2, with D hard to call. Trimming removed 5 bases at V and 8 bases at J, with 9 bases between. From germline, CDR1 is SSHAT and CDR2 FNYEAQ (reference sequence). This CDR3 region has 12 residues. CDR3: CASSTGRGELFF. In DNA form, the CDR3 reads TGTGCCAGCAGCACCGGTCGGGGGGAGCTGTTTTTT.

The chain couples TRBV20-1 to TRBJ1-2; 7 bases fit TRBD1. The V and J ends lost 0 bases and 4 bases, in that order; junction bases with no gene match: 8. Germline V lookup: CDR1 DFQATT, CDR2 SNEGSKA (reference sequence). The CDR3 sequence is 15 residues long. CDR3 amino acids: CSARDSGTVLYGYTF. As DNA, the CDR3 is TGCAGTGCTAGAGATTCAGGGACAGTGCTCTATGGCTACACCTTC.

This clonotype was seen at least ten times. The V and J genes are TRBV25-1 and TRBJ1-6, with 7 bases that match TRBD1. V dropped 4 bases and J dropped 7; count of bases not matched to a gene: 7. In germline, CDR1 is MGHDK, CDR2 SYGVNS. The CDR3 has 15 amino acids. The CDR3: CASSGGDSGNSPLHF. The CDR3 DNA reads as TGTGCCAGCAGTGGGGGGGACAGCGGGAATTCACCCCTCCACTTT.